Shown below are 13 T cell receptor beta chains from a single sample sequenced in a study of Graves' ophthalmopathy and Graves' hyperthyroidism. RNA transcripts were the template, and TCR beta CDR3 regions were amplified from them. RT-PCR in the first round used HTBI primers; a second-round multiplex PCR followed. One entry per CDR3 protein, called by TCRdb with MiXCR from the multiplex PCR reads. The table records over a million distinct CDR3 sequences, less than 45% of them present only once. The source material was peripheral blood or thyroid tissue (not recorded which). These receptors were obtained from an adult man with Graves' hyperthyroidism.

This clonotype was recorded many times. The gene calls are TRBV7-2 and TRBJ2-7, with 8 nucleotides matching TRBD1. The CDR3 consists of 13 residues. The germline CDR1 and CDR2 sequences are SGHTA and FQGNSA. Losses at the gene ends were 4 bases for V and 5 bases for J; bases not matched to a gene: 4. The DNA for the CDR3 is TGTGCCAGCAGCTACGGACAGGGTAACGAGCAGTACTTC. Amino acids: CASSYGQGNEQYF.

In this sample, this clonotype turned up a few times. The chain links TRBV12-3 or TRBV12-4 to TRBJ2-2; D gene ambiguous. The germline V and J ends were trimmed by 7 bases and 5 bases, with 11 bases remaining between them. The CDR3 is 13 residues long. Written as DNA, the CDR3 is TGTGCCAGCACCATAGAGATAACCGGGGAGCTGTTTTTT. Amino acids: CASTIEITGELFF.

This clonotype was seen repeatedly, ten times or more. This chain joins TRBV27 and TRBJ1-5; D not resolved. V was trimmed by 3 bases and J by 4 bases, leaving 19 bases between them. This CDR3 is built from 17 residues. Germline V lookup: CDR1 MNHEY, CDR2 SMNVEV (reference sequence). The CDR3 is CASSFPTDTFDNQPQHF. The CDR3 DNA reads as TGTGCCAGCAGTTTCCCGACCGATACCTTTGATAATCAGCCCCAGCATTTT.

The rearrangement joins TRBV7-9 to TRBJ1-4; D remains ambiguous. The length of the CDR3 is 15 residues. The V and J ends lost 7 bases and 7 bases respectively, with 19 bases between them. Germline CDR1 is SEHNR and CDR2 is FQNEAQ (reference sequence). The CDR3 here is CASTASSPGGEKLFF. CDR3 bases: TGTGCCAGCACCGCCAGCAGCCCTGGAGGTGAAAAACTGTTTTTT.

The CDR3 sequence: CSATAPGELFF. CDR3 bases: TGCAGTGCTACCGCCCCCGGGGAGCTGTTTTTT. This chain joins TRBV20-1 and TRBJ2-2; D not resolved. The germline CDR1 and CDR2 sequences are DFQATT and SNEGSKA (reference sequence). The CDR3 is 11 residues long. V dropped 4 bases and J dropped 6 bases, with 6 bases sitting between them.

The chain is built from TRBV30 and TRBJ1-5, with a possible D match to TRBD1 (6 bases). The CDR3 is 14 residues long. V was trimmed by 4 bases and J by 2 bases, leaving 12 bases between them. In germline, CDR1 is GTSNPN, CDR2 SVGIG (reference sequence). The CDR3 sequence is CAWNLQGGNQPQHF. As DNA, the CDR3 is TGTGCCTGGAATTTACAGGGTGGCAATCAGCCCCAGCATTTT.

The table lists this clonotype with many counts. The chain is built from TRBV19 and TRBJ1-1; TRBD1 matches 8 bases. J gave up 2 bases and V 5 bases, and 7 bases lay outside the gene matches. Germline V CDR1 and CDR2: LNHDA, SQIVND (reference sequence). This CDR3 has 15 residues. In nucleotides, the CDR3 is TGTGCCAGTAGTTCAGGGGGCGCCCTAAACACTGAAGCTTTCTTT. It translates to CASSSGGALNTEAFF.

The J gene is TRBJ1-4, the V gene TRBV6-4; 7 bases align to TRBD1. V was clipped by 2 bases and J by 8 bases; unmatched bases: 5. Germline V lookup: CDR1 MRHNA, CDR2 SNTAGT. This CDR3 is 14 amino acids long. The CDR3 region is CASSDRDSWEKLFF. CDR3 in DNA: TGTGCCAGCAGTGACAGGGACAGTTGGGAAAAACTGTTTTTT.

This clonotype was seen at least ten times. The chain combines TRBV7-2 with TRBJ2-7; D unresolved. CDR3 length equals 13 residues. Trimming cost V 0 bases and J 3 bases, with 6 bases left between them. Germline values: CDR1 SGHTA, CDR2 FQGNSA. The CDR3 DNA reads as TGTGCCAGCAGCTTAGCTAGCAACTACGAGCAGTACTTC. This translates into CASSLASNYEQYF.

The table lists this clonotype with a count of one. Germline is not matched at one junction end, which may reflect a read error. The chain uses TRBV10-3 and TRBJ2-5, with TRBD1 identical over 8 bases. The CDR3 length is 14 residues. Germline CDR1 and CDR2: ENHRY and SYGVKD. The CDR3 loop reads CASSAGQGRATQYF. The CDR3 coding sequence is TGTGCCAGCAGTGCCGGACAGGGCAGGGCGACCCAGTACTTC.

This clonotype was counted many times. The chain recombines TRBV7-3 with TRBJ1-4, with D perhaps matching TRBD1 (5 bases). Germline CDR1 and CDR2: SGHTA and FQGTGA. Trimming stripped 0 bases from V and 6 bases from J, with 11 bases between. This CDR3 has 15 amino acids. CDR3 nucleotides: TGTGCCAGCAGCTTAACGGGAGGGGCAGATGAAAAACTGTTTTTT. Protein product: CASSLTGGADEKLFF.

The chain employs TRBV29-1 and TRBJ2-5; possible D gene TRBD2, 7 bases. From germline, CDR1 is SQVTM and CDR2 ANQGSEA. V was trimmed by 8 bases and J by 5 bases, leaving 18 bases between them. The CDR3 is made up of 13 amino acids. The CDR3 coding sequence is TGCAGCAGTCGAGGGGGGGGCACGGAGACCCAGTACTTC. Translated, it gives CSSRGGGTETQYF.

This clonotype was detected ten times or more. The chain links TRBV2 to TRBJ2-5, with 7 bases matching TRBD2. The germline V gene has CDR1 SNHLY and CDR2 FYNNEI. The J segment lost 5 bases and the V segment lost 6 bases, leaving 6 bases of the junction unmatched. This CDR3 spans 13 amino acids. CDR3: CASSGGMRETQYF. For the CDR3, the DNA is TGTGCCAGCAGCGGGGGGATGAGGGAGACCCAGTACTTC.